The sequence of this TCR beta chain was determined in a study of T-cell reconstitution after alpha-beta-depleted transplantation in children. Study-level points and caveats: T-cell numbers and diversity one year post-transplant derived largely from freshly generated T cells. Two months or so post-transplant, alpha-beta T cells reportedly derived from several hundred expanded graft clones.

This clonotype was seen many times. Antigen: not known. Unique molecular identifiers were incorporated into the prepared TCRbeta library. MiXCR was run by TCRdb on the PCR reads, yielding one entry per CDR3 protein. The sample includes fewer than 250,000 distinct CDR3 sequences, 6.5% to 10% of them seen just once. V was pared by 7 bases and J by 2 bases, with 3 bases of the junction left unmatched. The CDR3 length is 13 residues. The TCR was taken from a male patient younger than 18 who had a stem cell transplant for acute lymphoblastic leukemia, so the T cells may come from the graft donor. The chain is built from TRBV12-3 or TRBV12-4 and TRBJ2-5; 8 positions match TRBD2. The sequenced sample was PBMCs, mostly from graft donor cells, obtained 180 days after TCRalphabeta/CD19-depleted stem cell transplant. Here the CDR3 reads CASTGGAQETQYF. The CDR3 DNA reads TGTGCCAGCACGGGGGGGGCTCAAGAGACCCAGTACTTC.